This TCR beta chain was found in a study of regulatory T cells in long-lasting Graves disease. The study's findings and limits: Relative to newly diagnosed Graves' patients, persistent ones had lower TCR diversity. More public clonotypes were shared by persistent patients (about 3,000) than by new patients (roughly 910).

The time point here: persistent/refractory GD, antithyroid drugs over 5 years with positive TRAb. Extracted RNA from PBMCs served as the source of the TCR library. Construction of TCR beta libraries relied on iRepertoire HTBI primers and on Arm-PCR targeting CDR3 regions. From the multiplex PCR reads, TCRdb called clonotypes with MiXCR, one entry per CDR3 protein. The sample includes a few hundred thousand distinct CDR3 sequences, about 23% seen only once; the top ten take roughly a quarter. Notes on this clonotype: Its target is unknown.

Germline assignment: CDR1 ENHRY and CDR2 SYGVKD. V dropped 3 bases and J dropped 3; count of bases not matched to a gene: 4. This CDR3 contains 14 residues. Sequencing was performed on peripheral blood mononuclear cells (PBMCs), taken when the disease was refractory, from a patient treated with antithyroid drugs. The chain has TRBV10-3 and TRBJ1-1; 7 nucleotides align to TRBD1. This TCR was recovered from a woman in her 40s with Graves disease. Here the CDR3 reads CAISELGQYTEAFF. The CDR3 DNA reads as TGTGCCATCAGTGAACTGGGACAGTACACTGAAGCTTTCTTT.